This paragraph covers one T cell receptor (beta chain) sequence. These data are taken from a study of T cell responses to AZD1222 COVID-19 vaccine. Assay: immunoSEQ multiplex PCR; the TCRdb copy retains only in-frame clones and omits some. This table has roughly 120,000 clones, approximately 83% appearing once. The receptor was isolated from an adult in good health. The source material was peripheral blood, sampled on day 0 of AZD1222 vaccination.

CDR3 in DNA: TGTGCCAGCAGCCTCAGGGACCAAGCTGTTCAGTATTTT. Protein: CASSLRDQAVQYF. The rearrangement uses TRBV3-1 (or the pseudogene TRBV3-2) and TRBJ2-3; D might be TRBD1 or TRBD2, each matching 5 bases. The CDR3 sequence is 13 residues long. Germline CDR1 reads LGHDT; CDR2 reads YNNKEL (reference sequence). Between the trimmed V and J ends, which lost 4 bases and 12 bases, there was a span of 17 bases.